Each of the 11 T cell receptor beta chains below was sequenced from the same sample in a study of shared clonotypes between healthy human individuals. The method was immunoSEQ multiplex PCR; TCRdb's version includes in-frame clones alone and lacks a portion of them. The sample has 550,000 to 700,000 clones; approximately 73% are singletons. The sequencing input was memory CD4+ T cells sorted from blood. Subset meaning: CD45RA-negative fraction. Receptor source: a woman aged 30 to 39 in good health.

This rearrangement joins TRBV5-1 to TRBJ2-3; D unclear. V shed 1 base and J shed 2 bases, with 8 bases lying between them. The germline V gene encodes CDR1 SGHRS and CDR2 YFSETQ. The CDR3 has 14 amino acids. The chain's CDR3 is CASSLYPNTDTQYF. In DNA, the CDR3 is TGCGCCAGCAGCTTGTACCCCAACACAGATACGCAGTATTTT. Full variable domain (rest looked up from reference TRBV5-1 and TRBJ2-3): KAGVTQTPRYLIKTRGQQVTLSCSPISGHRSVSWYQQTPGQGLQFLFEYFSETQRNKGNFPGRFSGRQFSNSRSEMNVSTLELGDSALYLCASSLYPNTDTQYFGPGTRLTVL.

The rearrangement links TRBV15 to TRBJ2-5; no reliable D call. V was pared by 3 bases and J by 1 base, with 6 bases between. This CDR3 region has 13 residues. CDR1 LNHNV and CDR2 YYDKDF come from the germline V gene (reference sequence). The CDR3 is CATSSQLQETQYF. The CDR3 DNA follows: TGTGCCACCAGCAGCCAGCTCCAAGAGACCCAGTACTTC.

This chain uses TRBV28 with TRBJ1-2, with D uncertain. The CDR3 has 12 amino acids. The V end lost 6 bases, the J end lost 1 base, and 6 bases lay between the germline ends. CDR1 MDHEN and CDR2 SYDVKM come from the germline V gene. The CDR3 nucleotides read TGTGCCAGCAGACAGCTTAACTATGGCTACACCTTC. Its protein is CASRQLNYGYTF.

The gene calls are TRBV7-9 and TRBJ2-3, with D possibly TRBD1 on 5 matching bases. CDR1 is SEHNR and CDR2 is FQNEAQ in the germline V gene (reference sequence). Trimming cost V 0 bases and J 8 bases, with 12 bases left between them. The CDR3 contains 14 residues. CDR3: CASSLASQGGTQYF. CDR3 DNA: TGTGCCAGCAGCTTAGCGTCGCAGGGCGGTACGCAGTATTTT.

The chain couples TRBV7-3 to TRBJ2-3, with 9 bases identical to TRBD2. Trimming cost V 3 bases and J 0 bases; bases outside gene matches: 13. The CDR3 totals 19 residues. From germline, CDR1 is SGHTA and CDR2 FQGTGA. CDR3 loop: CASSFPRDGGRESTDTQYF. For the CDR3, the DNA is TGTGCCAGCAGCTTCCCGCGGGATGGCGGGAGGGAAAGCACAGATACGCAGTATTTT.

In its sample, this clone was seen a few times. The genes are TRBV7-9 and TRBJ1-1; TRBD1 might be the D (5 bases). Trimming cost V 2 bases and J 5 bases, with 21 bases left between them. The V gene's germline CDR1 is SEHNR and CDR2 FQNEAQ (reference sequence). CDR3 length equals 17 residues. CDR3 coding DNA: TGTGCCAGCAGCTTATTCCAGTCAGGGATGGCGGGTACTGAAGCTTTCTTT. It translates to CASSLFQSGMAGTEAFF.

The CDR3 reads CATSAAGGNIQYF. The CDR3 region has the DNA TGTGCCACCTCGGCGGCAGGGGGAAACATTCAGTACTTC. The chain recombines TRBV2 with TRBJ2-4, with 7 bases fitting TRBD1. The CDR3 is 13 amino acids. Germline values: CDR1 SNHLY, CDR2 FYNNEI. Trimming at V came to 10 bases and at J to 6 bases, leaving 9 bases not matched to a gene.

In its sample, this clone was seen a few times. The chain joins TRBV7-9 to TRBJ2-1, with TRBD2 identical over 7 bases. J gave up 7 bases and V 0 bases, and 3 bases lay outside the gene matches. The CDR3 has 14 amino acids. Per the germline V gene, CDR1 is SEHNR and CDR2 is FQNEAQ (reference sequence). This CDR3 reads CASSLAAGVNEQFF. Here the CDR3 DNA reads TGTGCCAGCAGCTTAGCGGCGGGAGTGAATGAGCAGTTCTTC.

The chain recombines TRBV5-8 with TRBJ2-1, with 14 nucleotides matching TRBD2. Germline V gene lookup returns CDR1 SGHTS and CDR2 YDEGEE. V shed 4 bases, J shed 3 bases, and the junction held 12 bases outside the gene matches. There are 19 residues in the CDR3. DNA of the CDR3: TGTGCCAGCAGCCCCGGGACTAGCGGGAGAGCCGGCATCTACAATGAGCAGTTCTTC. Its translation is CASSPGTSGRAGIYNEQFF.

The chain carries TRBV5-5 and TRBJ1-5; perhaps TRBD1 as D (6 bases). The CDR3 loop spans 15 amino acids. Germline V CDR1 and CDR2: SGHKS, YYEKEE (reference sequence). Trimming left V 4 bases short and J 1 base short, with 12 bases between. CDR3 bases: TGTGCCAGCAGCCACAGGGCTTGGAGCAATCAGCCCCAGCATTTT. This codes for CASSHRAWSNQPQHF.

As for this clone: A far more abundant clone sits one base away, making this likely a read error. J is TRBJ2-7 and V is TRBV11-2; 8 nucleotides agree with TRBD1. The CDR3 has 14 residues. The ends lost 5 bases at V and 0 bases at J; junction bases unmatched: 3. In germline, CDR1 is SGHAT, CDR2 FQNNGV. The CDR3 protein is CASSIQGDSYEQYF. CDR3 bases: TGTGCCAGCAGCATACAGGGGGACTCCTACGAGCAGTACTTC.